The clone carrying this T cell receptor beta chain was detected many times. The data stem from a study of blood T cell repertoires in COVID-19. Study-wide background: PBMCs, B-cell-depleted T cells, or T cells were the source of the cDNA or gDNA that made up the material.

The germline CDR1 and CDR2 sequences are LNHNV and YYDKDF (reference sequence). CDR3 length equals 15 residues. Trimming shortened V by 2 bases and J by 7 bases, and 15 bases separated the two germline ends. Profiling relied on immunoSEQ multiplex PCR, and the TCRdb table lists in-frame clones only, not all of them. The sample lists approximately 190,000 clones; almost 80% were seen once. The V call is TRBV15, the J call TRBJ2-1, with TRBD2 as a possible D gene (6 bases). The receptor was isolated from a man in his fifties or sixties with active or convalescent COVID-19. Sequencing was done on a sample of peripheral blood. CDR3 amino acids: CATSRISGIGNEQFF. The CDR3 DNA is TGTGCCACCAGCAGAATTAGCGGAATAGGGAATGAGCAGTTCTTC.